This TCR beta chain was sequenced for a study of T cell clones after liver transplantation. In the study overall: A pre-transplant mixed lymphocyte reaction with TCRbeta sequencing defined graft-donor-reactive clones followed in post-transplant blood. HCV positivity affected three of eight recipients; the rest lacked autoimmune or viral indications.

Clones were sequenced by immunoSEQ multiplex PCR, and TCRdb holds only the in-frame ones, with some missing. The sample carries about 85,000 clones, 82% recorded once. The germline V gene encodes CDR1 LNHDA and CDR2 SQIVND (reference sequence). The V end lost 6 bases, the J end lost 4 bases, and 15 bases lay between the germline ends. The length of the CDR3 is 15 residues. Findings of the study overall: Small, mixed patient groups and varying post-transplant times limit these conclusions.

Points on this clone: Its cognate antigen is unknown.

This receptor was identified in a human patient who received a liver transplant. Some T cells may arise from the graft donor. The chain has TRBV19 and TRBJ2-2, with a tentative D call TRBD1 (5 bases). The material was CD4+ T cells from blood, obtained approximately 45 months after liver transplant. Here the CDR3 DNA reads TGTGCCAGTAGCCTTGGGCCCAGGGCCACCGGGGAGCTGTTTTTT. Protein: CASSLGPRATGELFF.